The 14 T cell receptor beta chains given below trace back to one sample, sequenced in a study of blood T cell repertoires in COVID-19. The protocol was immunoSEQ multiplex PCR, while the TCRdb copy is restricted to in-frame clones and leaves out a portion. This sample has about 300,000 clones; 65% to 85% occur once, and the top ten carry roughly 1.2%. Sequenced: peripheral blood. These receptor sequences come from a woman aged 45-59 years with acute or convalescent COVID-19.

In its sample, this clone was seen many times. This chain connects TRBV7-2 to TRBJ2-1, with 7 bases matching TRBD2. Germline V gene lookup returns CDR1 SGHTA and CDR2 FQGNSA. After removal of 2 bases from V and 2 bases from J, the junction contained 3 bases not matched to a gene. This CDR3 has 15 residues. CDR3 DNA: TGTGCCAGCAGCTTAATGAGCGGGGCCTACAATGAGCAGTTCTTC. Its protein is CASSLMSGAYNEQFF.

DNA of the CDR3: TGTGCCCCCCACCGGGACACGGCCAACTATGGCTACACCTTC. Its translation is CAPHRDTANYGYTF. The V and J genes are TRBV30 and TRBJ1-2; D is perhaps TRBD1 (6 bases). Looked up from germline, CDR1 is GTSNPN and CDR2 is SVGIG (reference sequence). V was shortened by 8 bases and J by 2 bases, with 18 bases between the two germline ends. The CDR3 sequence is 14 residues long.

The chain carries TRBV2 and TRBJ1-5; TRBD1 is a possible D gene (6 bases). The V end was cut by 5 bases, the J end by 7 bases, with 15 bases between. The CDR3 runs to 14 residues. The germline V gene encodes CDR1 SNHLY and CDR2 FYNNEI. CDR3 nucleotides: TGTGCCAGCAGTCTAAACAGGGATGGGCAGCCCCAGCATTTT. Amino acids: CASSLNRDGQPQHF.

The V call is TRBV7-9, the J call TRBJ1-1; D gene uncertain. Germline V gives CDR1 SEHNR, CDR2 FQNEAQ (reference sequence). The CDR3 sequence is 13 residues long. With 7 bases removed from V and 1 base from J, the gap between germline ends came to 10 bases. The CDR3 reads CASIGPANTEAFF. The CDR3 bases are TGTGCCAGCATTGGGCCGGCGAACACTGAAGCTTTCTTT.

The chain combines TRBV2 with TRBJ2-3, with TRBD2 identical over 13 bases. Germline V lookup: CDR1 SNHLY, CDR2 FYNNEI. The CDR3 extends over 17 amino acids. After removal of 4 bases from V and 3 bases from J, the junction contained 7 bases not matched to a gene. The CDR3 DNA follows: TGTGCCAGCAGTGGAATCGGACTAGCGGGAGTTACAGATACGCAGTATTTT. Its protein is CASSGIGLAGVTDTQYF.

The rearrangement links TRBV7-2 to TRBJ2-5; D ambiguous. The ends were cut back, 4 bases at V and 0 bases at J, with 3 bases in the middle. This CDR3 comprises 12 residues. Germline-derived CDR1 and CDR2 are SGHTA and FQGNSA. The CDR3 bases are TGTGCCAGCAGCTCAAACCAAGAGACCCAGTACTTC. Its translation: CASSSNQETQYF. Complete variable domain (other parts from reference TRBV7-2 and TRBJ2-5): GAGVSQSPSNKVTEKGKDVELRCDPISGHTALYWYRQSLGQGLEFLIYFQGNSAPDKSGLPSDRFSAERTGGSVSTLTIQRTQQEDSAVYLCASSSNQETQYFGPGTRLLVL.

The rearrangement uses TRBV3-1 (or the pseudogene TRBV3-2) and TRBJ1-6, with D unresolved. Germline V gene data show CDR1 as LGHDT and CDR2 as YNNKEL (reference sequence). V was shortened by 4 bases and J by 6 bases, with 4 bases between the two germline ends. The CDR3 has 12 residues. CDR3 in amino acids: CASSLINSPLHF. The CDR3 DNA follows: TGTGCCAGCAGCCTTATTAATTCACCCCTCCACTTT.

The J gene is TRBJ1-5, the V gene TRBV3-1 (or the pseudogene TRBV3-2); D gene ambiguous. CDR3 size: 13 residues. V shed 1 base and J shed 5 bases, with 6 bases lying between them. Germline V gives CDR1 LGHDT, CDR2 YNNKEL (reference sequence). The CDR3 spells CASSQGVDQPQHF. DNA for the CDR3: TGTGCCAGCAGCCAAGGAGTGGATCAGCCCCAGCATTTT.

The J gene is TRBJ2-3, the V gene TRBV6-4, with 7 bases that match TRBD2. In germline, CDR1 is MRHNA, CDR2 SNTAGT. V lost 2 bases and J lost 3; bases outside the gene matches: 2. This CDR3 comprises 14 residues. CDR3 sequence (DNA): TGTGCCAGCAGTGACCGGGGGGTTACAGATACGCAGTATTTT. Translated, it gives CASSDRGVTDTQYF.

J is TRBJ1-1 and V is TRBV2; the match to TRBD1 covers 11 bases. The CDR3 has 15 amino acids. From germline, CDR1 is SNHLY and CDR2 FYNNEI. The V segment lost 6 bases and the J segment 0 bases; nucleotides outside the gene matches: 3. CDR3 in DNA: TGTGCCAGCAGCCGGACAGGGGGCATGAACACTGAAGCTTTCTTT. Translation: CASSRTGGMNTEAFF.

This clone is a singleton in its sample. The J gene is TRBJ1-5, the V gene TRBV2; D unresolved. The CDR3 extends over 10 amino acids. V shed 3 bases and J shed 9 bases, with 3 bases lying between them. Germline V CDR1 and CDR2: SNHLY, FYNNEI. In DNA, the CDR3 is TGTGCCAGCAGTGACGGGCCCCAGCATTTT. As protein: CASSDGPQHF.

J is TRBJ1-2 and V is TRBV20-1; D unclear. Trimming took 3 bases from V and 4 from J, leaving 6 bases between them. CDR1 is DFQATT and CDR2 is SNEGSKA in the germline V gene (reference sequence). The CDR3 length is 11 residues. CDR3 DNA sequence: TGCAGTGCTAGGCACGGCTATGGCTACACCTTC. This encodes CSARHGYGYTF.

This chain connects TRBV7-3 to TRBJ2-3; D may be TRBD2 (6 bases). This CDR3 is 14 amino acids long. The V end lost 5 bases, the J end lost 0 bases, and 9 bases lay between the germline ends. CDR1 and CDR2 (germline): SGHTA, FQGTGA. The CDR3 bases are TGTGCCAGCAGCCTTGGACTAAGCACAGATACGCAGTATTTT. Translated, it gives CASSLGLSTDTQYF.

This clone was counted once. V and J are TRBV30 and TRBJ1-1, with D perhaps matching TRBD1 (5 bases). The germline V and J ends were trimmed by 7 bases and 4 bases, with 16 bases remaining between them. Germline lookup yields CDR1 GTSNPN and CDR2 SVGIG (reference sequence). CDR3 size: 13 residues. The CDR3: CALTGGFFTEAFF. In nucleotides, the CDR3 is TGTGCCTTGACCGGGGGTTTCTTCACTGAAGCTTTCTTT.